Included here is one T cell receptor (beta chain) sequence, with context. Its antigen remains unidentified. This sample stems from a study of memory CD4+ T cells and cytomegalovirus serostatus. General study results and limits: Repertoires predicted CMV serostatus with median bootstrapped AUC of about 0.96. CD4+ memory repertoires contained about two fifths of the 164 reported CMV TCRbeta sequences. Suggested: most of the CMV-linked TCR signature lies in CD4+ memory cells.

Single viable CD3+CD4+CD8-CD45RO+ cells were sorted as the memory CD4+ T cells. Only in-frame clones appear in the TCRdb table, and some are missing; sequencing was by immunoSEQ multiplex PCR. The data hold roughly 76,000 clones, with around 78% observed a single time. The CDR3 runs 14 residues. CDR1 is SGHRS, CDR2 YFSETQ, per germline. Trimming removed 3 bases from V and 4 bases from J, with 12 bases in between. The material sequenced was memory CD4+ T cells from blood. This receptor was identified in an adult in good health and CMV-seropositive. The chain combines TRBV5-1 with TRBJ2-3; possibly TRBD2 for D (6 bases). CDR3 residues: CASSSGEPADTQYF. In DNA form, the CDR3 reads TGCGCCAGCAGCTCGGGGGAGCCCGCAGATACGCAGTATTTT.